This TCR beta chain was observed in a study of T cells in localized non-small cell lung cancer. Notes on this clone: No antigen is known for it.

This table comes from immunoSEQ multiplex PCR, and its TCRdb copy is limited to in-frame clones, with some not included. The table shows 70,000 to 95,000 clones, with approximately 91% occurring only once. Points from the study as a whole: Clonality peaked in uninvolved adjacent lung rather than tumor. Because sequencing included only one region (of the tumor), heterogeneity remains possible. Longer survival (overall) was linked to higher T cell density in blood.

Looked up from germline, CDR1 is SGDLS and CDR2 is YYNGEE. Trimming took 4 bases from V and 2 from J, leaving 15 bases between them. This CDR3 comprises 15 residues. Sequenced here: PBMCs, sampled before any cancer treatment. The J gene is TRBJ1-2, the V gene TRBV9; D is possibly TRBD1 (5 bases). This TCR was sampled from a woman aged 40 to 75 with stage II squamous cell lung carcinoma. The DNA of the CDR3 is TGTGCCAGCAGCCCTGGTCCCGACAGCAACTATGGCTACACCTTC. Protein sequence: CASSPGPDSNYGYTF.